These 26 T cell receptor beta chains originate from one sample sequenced in a study of T cell responses to AZD1222 COVID-19 vaccine. This table comes from immunoSEQ multiplex PCR, and its TCRdb copy is limited to in-frame clones, with some not included. The profile shows 120,000 or so clones, 90% of them singletons. The sequenced sample was peripheral blood, obtained on day 0 of MenACWY control vaccination. The receptors were gathered from an adult in good health.

CDR3 sequence: CASSTGQGAHQPQHF. The CDR3 DNA sequence: TGTGCCAGTAGTACCGGACAGGGGGCTCATCAGCCCCAGCATTTT. The rearrangement uses TRBV19 and TRBJ1-5; TRBD1 aligns across 11 bases. The CDR3 runs to 15 residues. The V and J ends lost 4 bases and 5 bases, in that order; junction bases with no gene match: 4. Per the germline V gene, CDR1 is LNHDA and CDR2 is SQIVND (reference sequence).

This rearrangement joins TRBV4-1 to TRBJ1-1; 9 nucleotides agree with TRBD1. The germline V gene encodes CDR1 MGHRA and CDR2 YSYEKL. Trimming removed 2 bases from V and 2 bases from J; junction bases left unmatched: 12. The CDR3 contains 18 residues. The CDR3 loop is CASSQTRRDRAYNTEAFF. The CDR3 nucleotides read TGCGCCAGCAGCCAAACTAGACGGGACAGGGCATACAACACTGAAGCTTTCTTT.

V is TRBV19 and J is TRBJ2-7; 7 bases are shared with TRBD1. V dropped 4 bases and J dropped 3; count of bases not matched to a gene: 3. The germline CDR1 and CDR2 sequences are LNHDA and SQIVND (reference sequence). This CDR3 spans 13 amino acids. This CDR3 reads CASSTRDSYEQYF. DNA of the CDR3: TGTGCCAGTAGTACTCGGGACAGCTACGAGCAGTACTTC. The full variable domain, completed using reference TRBV19 and TRBJ2-7, is DGGITQSPKYLFRKEGQNVTLSCEQNLNHDAMYWYRQDPGQGLRLIYYSQIVNDFQKGDIAEGYSVSREKKESFPLTVTSAQKNPTAFYLCASSTRDSYEQYFGPGTRLTVT.

The chain links TRBV28 to TRBJ1-2, with a possible D match to TRBD1 (5 bases). V lost 1 base, J lost 3 bases, and 9 bases lay in between. CDR1 is MDHEN and CDR2 is SYDVKM in the germline V gene. The CDR3 covers 14 residues. CDR3 DNA sequence: TGTGCCAGCAGTTTATTCAGGGTTGACTATGGCTACACCTTC. It is translated as CASSLFRVDYGYTF.

J is TRBJ1-6 and V is TRBV20-1; D unresolved. Germline assignment: CDR1 DFQATT and CDR2 SNEGSKA (reference sequence). The V end lost 0 bases, the J end lost 14 bases, and 5 bases lay between the germline ends. The CDR3 has 10 residues. The CDR3 region is CSARDSTLHF. The DNA for the CDR3 is TGCAGTGCTAGAGACTCCACCCTCCACTTT.

The chain uses TRBV3-1 (or the pseudogene TRBV3-2) and TRBJ2-3; D is uncertain. Germline CDR1 reads LGHDT; CDR2 reads YNNKEL (reference sequence). Trimming took off 4 bases at V and 2 bases at J, with 10 bases between the two ends. The CDR3 has 14 residues. As DNA, the CDR3 is TGTGCCAGCAGCCGGGAACTCAACACAGATACGCAGTATTTT. Protein: CASSRELNTDTQYF.

This clone was seen a single time. V usage is TRBV4-1 and J usage is TRBJ2-5; 7 nucleotides line up with TRBD1. Trimming at V came to 3 bases and at J to 2 bases, leaving 9 bases not matched to a gene. Germline V lookup: CDR1 MGHRA, CDR2 YSYEKL. The CDR3 covers 16 residues. The CDR3 region has the DNA TGCGCCAGCAGCCAGGCCAGGGGGTTGGGACAAGAGACCCAGTACTTC. As protein: CASSQARGLGQETQYF.

The rearrangement joins TRBV27 to TRBJ1-5; D uncertain. The CDR3 covers 14 residues. V lost 2 bases and J 1 base, leaving 6 bases between the germline ends. Germline V gives CDR1 MNHEY, CDR2 SMNVEV (reference sequence). The CDR3 DNA reads TGTGCCAGCAGTTTACGAGGGAGCAATCAGCCCCAGCATTTT. Protein product: CASSLRGSNQPQHF.

The J gene is TRBJ1-1, the V gene TRBV6-5; D is undetermined. In germline, CDR1 is MNHEY, CDR2 SVGAGI. V lost 6 bases and J lost 5, with 19 bases in between. This CDR3 spans 15 amino acids. CDR3 in DNA: TGTGCCAGCAGGGACTCGGGGTTAAGTAATACTGAAGCTTTCTTT. Amino acids: CASRDSGLSNTEAFF.

This chain uses TRBV2 with TRBJ2-1; 8 nucleotides align to TRBD2. The CDR3 has 14 amino acids. Germline CDR1 is SNHLY and CDR2 is FYNNEI. With 4 bases clipped from V and 8 bases from J, the junction kept 7 bases outside the gene matches. Written as DNA, the CDR3 is TGTGCCAGCAGTGTGGATAGCGGGATGTATGAGCAGTTCTTC. Translated, it gives CASSVDSGMYEQFF. Full variable domain (missing parts from reference TRBV2 and TRBJ2-1): EPEVTQTPSHQVTQMGQEVILRCVPISNHLYFYWYRQILGQKVEFLVSFYNNEISEKSEIFDDQFSVERPDGSNFTLKIRSTKLEDSAMYFCASSVDSGMYEQFFGPGTRLTVL.

The V and J genes are TRBV7-3 and TRBJ2-2; weak D call: TRBD1 (5 bases). Trimming left V 5 bases short and J 1 base short, with 8 bases between. The CDR3 runs 14 residues. Germline CDR1 and CDR2: SGHTA and FQGTGA. The CDR3 DNA is TGTGCCAGCAGCCCGCAGGGGAACACCGGGGAGCTGTTTTTT. Protein sequence: CASSPQGNTGELFF.

This rearrangement joins TRBV18 to TRBJ1-1, with D possibly being TRBD1 (6 bases). Germline CDR1 and CDR2: KGHSH and LQKENI. This CDR3 spans 16 amino acids. The germline V and J ends were trimmed by 0 bases and 4 bases, with 15 bases remaining between them. The chain's CDR3 is CASSPPGGRGTTEAFF. CDR3 bases: TGTGCCAGCTCACCACCGGGGGGTAGGGGGACCACTGAAGCTTTCTTT.

V is TRBV18 and J is TRBJ1-2, with 9 bases lining up with TRBD1. The trim removed 3 bases at V and 4 bases at J, leaving 6 bases unmatched. CDR3 size: 15 residues. Per the germline V gene, CDR1 is KGHSH and CDR2 is LQKENI. The CDR3, as DNA: TGTGCCAGCTCACCCTACCCGGACAGGGGCTATGGCTACACCTTC. Protein: CASSPYPDRGYGYTF.

This clone was counted between two and nine times. The chain employs TRBV7-6 and TRBJ2-3, with D maybe TRBD2 (6 bases). CDR1 and CDR2 from the germline V gene are SGHVS and FNYEAQ. The CDR3 is 16 residues long. Deletions cut 5 bases from V and 2 bases from J, with 17 bases between. Written as DNA, the CDR3 is TGTGCCAGCAGCCCCTGGAATAGCGGCGACACAGATACGCAGTATTTT. It yields the protein CASSPWNSGDTDTQYF. The variable domain in full, with the rest retrieved from reference TRBV7-6 and TRBJ2-3, is GAGVSQSPRYKVTKRGQDVALRCDPISGHVSLYWYRQALGQGPEFLTYFNYEAQQDKSGLPNDRFSAERPEGSISTLTIQRTEQRDSAMYRCASSPWNSGDTDTQYFGPGTRLTVL.

The chain uses TRBV9 and TRBJ2-7, with a weak D call TRBD1 (5 bases). Deletions cut 0 bases from V and 3 bases from J, with 10 bases between. In germline, CDR1 is SGDLS, CDR2 YYNGEE. CDR3 length equals 14 residues. For the CDR3, the DNA is TGTGCCAGCAGCGTAGTTTCAGGGAACTACGAGCAGTACTTC. Protein sequence: CASSVVSGNYEQYF.

The V gene is TRBV6-1, the J gene TRBJ2-7; D possibly corresponds to TRBD1 (8 bases). The germline V and J ends were trimmed by 3 bases and 5 bases, with 17 bases remaining between them. Germline V lookup: CDR1 MNHNS, CDR2 SASEGT. This CDR3 has 15 amino acids. CDR3 sequence (DNA): TGTGCCAGCAGTGAGGGGACAGGCCGGGGGGACGAGCAGTACTTC. The encoded protein is CASSEGTGRGDEQYF.

This clone appeared once. V gene TRBV6-5 combines with J gene TRBJ1-5, with D tentatively TRBD1 (6 bases). Looked up from germline, CDR1 is MNHEY and CDR2 is SVGAGI. The CDR3 covers 16 residues. V was trimmed by 2 bases and J by 2 bases, leaving 13 bases between them. CDR3 in amino acids: CASSYGGRGGNQPQHF. DNA of the CDR3: TGTGCCAGCAGTTACGGGGGCAGGGGTGGCAATCAGCCCCAGCATTTT.

This clone has just a few counts. J is TRBJ1-6 and V is TRBV6-5; tentative D call: TRBD1 (6 bases). V lost 4 bases and J lost 7, with 17 bases in between. The CDR3 consists of 16 residues. The germline V gene encodes CDR1 MNHEY and CDR2 SVGAGI. The CDR3 region has the DNA TGTGCCAGCAGTTCCGCCCGGGGGGGCGAAAATTCACCCCTCCACTTT. Amino acids: CASSSARGGENSPLHF.

The chain joins TRBV7-7 to TRBJ2-5; D assignment may be TRBD1 or TRBD2 (5 bases each). V lost 5 bases and J 5 bases, leaving 15 bases between the germline ends. This CDR3 is 14 amino acids long. CDR1 is SSHAT, CDR2 FNYEAQ, per germline (reference sequence). The CDR3 loop is CASSVRGPAETQYF. The CDR3 DNA reads TGTGCCAGCAGCGTCCGGGGCCCAGCTGAGACCCAGTACTTC.

The chain employs TRBV19 and TRBJ2-4; TRBD1 matches at 9 bases. Germline V lookup: CDR1 LNHDA, CDR2 SQIVND (reference sequence). This CDR3 spans 20 amino acids. J gave up 0 bases and V 6 bases, and 18 bases lay outside the gene matches. The CDR3 coding sequence is TGTGCCAGTAGCACTGGACCTCGGACAGGGGTTGTCTTAGCCAAAAACATTCAGTACTTC. Encoded protein: CASSTGPRTGVVLAKNIQYF. The entire variable domain, with the rest obtained from reference TRBV19 and TRBJ2-4, is as follows: DGGITQSPKYLFRKEGQNVTLSCEQNLNHDAMYWYRQDPGQGLRLIYYSQIVNDFQKGDIAEGYSVSREKKESFPLTVTSAQKNPTAFYLCASSTGPRTGVVLAKNIQYFGAGTRLSVL.

J is TRBJ2-1 and V is TRBV7-6; D possibly matches TRBD1 or TRBD2 (5 bases each). Deletions cut 5 bases from V and 6 bases from J, with 23 bases between. Germline V gene sequence: CDR1 SGHVS, CDR2 FNYEAQ. This CDR3 has 17 amino acids. The CDR3 spells CASSPSGGTFPSNEQFF. The CDR3, as DNA: TGTGCCAGCAGCCCAAGTGGGGGAACCTTCCCCTCCAATGAGCAGTTCTTC. Using reference TRBV7-6 and TRBJ2-1 for the parts outside the CDR3, the full variable domain is GAGVSQSPRYKVTKRGQDVALRCDPISGHVSLYWYRQALGQGPEFLTYFNYEAQQDKSGLPNDRFSAERPEGSISTLTIQRTEQRDSAMYRCASSPSGGTFPSNEQFFGPGTRLTVL.

This clone was counted a single time. The V and J genes are TRBV4-1 and TRBJ2-7; 9 bases are a match to TRBD2. Germline lookup yields CDR1 MGHRA and CDR2 YSYEKL. The CDR3 has 14 residues. J was trimmed by 2 bases and V by 4 bases; bases with no gene match: 3. The CDR3 region has the DNA TGCGCCAGCAGCCGGTTAGCGGGAGCCTACGAGCAGTACTTC. It is translated as CASSRLAGAYEQYF.

The chain joins TRBV24-1 to TRBJ2-2; weak D call: TRBD2 (6 bases). Germline V gene data show CDR1 as KGHDR and CDR2 as SFDVKD. V shed 0 bases and J shed 1 base, with 11 bases lying between them. The CDR3 has 17 amino acids. The CDR3 coding sequence is TGTGCCACCAGTGATTTGTCCTCTAGCGAGAACACCGGGGAGCTGTTTTTT. Amino acid sequence: CATSDLSSSENTGELFF.

This rearrangement joins TRBV2 to TRBJ2-7; D might be TRBD1 (5 bases). Germline CDR1 and CDR2: SNHLY and FYNNEI. Trimming shortened V by 5 bases and J by 6 bases, and 11 bases separated the two germline ends. This CDR3 is 12 amino acids long. For the CDR3, the DNA is TGTGCCAGCAGTACCAGGGCCGGCGAGCAGTACTTC. Its protein product is CASSTRAGEQYF. Using reference TRBV2 and TRBJ2-7 for the parts outside the CDR3, the full variable domain is EPEVTQTPSHQVTQMGQEVILRCVPISNHLYFYWYRQILGQKVEFLVSFYNNEISEKSEIFDDQFSVERPDGSNFTLKIRSTKLEDSAMYFCASSTRAGEQYFGPGTRLTVT.

This clone was detected once. The rearrangement links TRBV28 to TRBJ1-3; no clear D gene. V lost 2 bases and J 0 bases, leaving 11 bases between the germline ends. This CDR3 contains 16 residues. CDR1 and CDR2 from the germline V gene are MDHEN and SYDVKM. In DNA, the CDR3 is TGTGCCAGCAGTTTACCCCCAGACTCCTCTGGAAACACCATATATTTT. This codes for CASSLPPDSSGNTIYF.

Here the CDR3 DNA reads TGTGCCACCAGTGACCGAACAGAAAAACTGTTTTTT. Residues: CATSDRTEKLFF. The chain joins TRBV24-1 to TRBJ1-4; D ambiguous. Trimming took 4 bases from V and 8 from J, leaving 7 bases between them. This CDR3 comprises 12 residues. CDR1 is KGHDR and CDR2 is SFDVKD in the germline V gene.